Presented here are 12 T cell receptor beta chains from one specimen sequenced in a study of blood T cells in healthy people across ages. A second PCR of about 6 to 12 cycles used a sample-barcoded 5' primer and a J-beta primer mix. MiXCR, applied by TCRdb to the 5' RACE reads, yields one record per CDR3 protein. The sample has around 1.5 million distinct CDR3 sequences, approximately 59% seen once. What was sequenced was blood. The source is a young man in good health.

This clonotype appeared a few times. The chain combines TRBV29-1 with TRBJ2-1; 7 nucleotides match TRBD1. Germline trimming cut 7 bases from V and 3 bases from J; bases unmatched to any gene: 9. CDR3 size: 14 residues. CDR1 and CDR2 from the germline V gene are SQVTM and ANQGSEA. The CDR3 spells CSAAVWDSYNEQFF. The DNA for the CDR3 is TGCAGCGCCGCGGTCTGGGACAGCTACAATGAGCAGTTCTTC.

The chain employs TRBV7-2 and TRBJ1-2; TRBD1 matches 8 bases. Germline loops: CDR1 SGHTA, CDR2 FQGNSA. With V trimmed by 6 bases and J by 2 bases, 8 bases remained unmatched. The CDR3 loop spans 15 amino acids. CDR3 sequence: CASSQGAVSNYGYTF. DNA of the CDR3: TGTGCCAGCAGTCAGGGGGCGGTTAGCAACTATGGCTACACCTTC.

This clonotype was found once. Sequence at one end of the junction differs from germline and may be a read error. The chain uses TRBV4-1 and TRBJ1-4, with a possible D match to TRBD1 (5 bases). From germline, CDR1 is MGHRA and CDR2 YSYEKL. The CDR3 is 19 residues long. As DNA, the CDR3 is TGTGCCAGCAGCCAAGATTTGGCCAGGGCTAGTTCATTGCGGGAAAAACTGTTTTTT. Its protein product is CASSQDLARASSLREKLFF.

In DNA form, the CDR3 reads TGTGCCAGCAGCTCAGGAAATCTCGGGACAGGGGGCTGGCAGCCCCAGCATTTT. Translation gives CASSSGNLGTGGWQPQHF. V gene TRBV11-2 combines with J gene TRBJ1-5; 12 positions match TRBD1. Germline V CDR1 and CDR2: SGHAT, FQNNGV. Unmatched junction bases numbered 14, after V lost 4 bases and J lost 7 bases. The CDR3 has 18 amino acids.

The chain uses TRBV28 and TRBJ2-7, with a tentative D call TRBD1 (7 bases). This CDR3 is 13 amino acids long. Germline assignment: CDR1 MDHEN and CDR2 SYDVKM. Deletions cut 7 bases from V and 5 bases from J, with 15 bases between. In DNA form, the CDR3 reads TGTGCCAGCACATCCGCGGGGACAGACGAGCAGTACTTC. Its protein product is CASTSAGTDEQYF.

The gene calls are TRBV7-2 and TRBJ2-4; D call uncertain. Germline-derived CDR1 and CDR2 are SGHTA and FQGNSA. V was trimmed by 4 bases and J by 7 bases, leaving 8 bases between them. The CDR3 runs 12 residues. CDR3 sequence: CASSSDENIQYF. CDR3 DNA: TGTGCCAGCAGCTCTGATGAGAACATTCAGTACTTC.

The chain recombines TRBV4-1 with TRBJ2-1, with D possibly called TRBD1 or TRBD2 (5 bases each). Germline CDR1 and CDR2: MGHRA and YSYEKL. The CDR3 loop spans 13 amino acids. Between the trimmed V and J ends, which lost 5 bases and 9 bases, there was a span of 14 bases. CDR3 in amino acids: CASSSRRDGEQFF. The CDR3 bases are TGCGCCAGCAGCAGCCGTCGGGACGGTGAGCAGTTCTTC.

This clonotype has just one count. The J gene is TRBJ1-1, the V gene TRBV20-1; no firm D call. The germline V gene encodes CDR1 DFQATT and CDR2 SNEGSKA (reference sequence). V was cut by 4 bases and J by 0 bases, with 6 bases left in between. The CDR3 runs 12 residues. This CDR3 reads CSANRMNTEAFF. CDR3 nucleotides: TGCAGTGCTAACCGGATGAACACTGAAGCTTTCTTT.

The chain has TRBV20-1 and TRBJ1-1; no firm D call. The CDR3 is 13 amino acids. V was trimmed by 5 bases and J by 3 bases, leaving 13 bases between them. The germline V gene has CDR1 DFQATT and CDR2 SNEGSKA (reference sequence). For the CDR3, the DNA is TGCAGTGCTGGGTACCAGGAGTACACTGAAGCTTTCTTT. Translated: CSAGYQEYTEAFF.

This chain uses TRBV5-5 with TRBJ2-7; 9 bases match TRBD1. CDR3 length equals 15 residues. V lost 2 bases to trimming and J lost 2 bases; unmatched junction nucleotides: 5. Germline V gene lookup returns CDR1 SGHKS and CDR2 YYEKEE (reference sequence). The CDR3 is CASSFRGQGTYEQYF. The DNA for the CDR3 is TGTGCCAGCAGCTTCCGGGGACAGGGAACCTACGAGCAGTACTTC.

The V gene is TRBV7-6, the J gene TRBJ2-1, with a possible D match to TRBD2 (6 bases). The V gene's germline CDR1 is SGHVS and CDR2 FNYEAQ. With 1 base removed from V and 0 bases from J, the gap between germline ends came to 13 bases. The CDR3 is 17 residues long. The CDR3 loop is CASSLGLAWTSYNEQFF. The CDR3 DNA is TGTGCCAGCAGCTTAGGGCTAGCGTGGACCTCCTACAATGAGCAGTTCTTC.

V and J are TRBV10-3 and TRBJ2-7; a possible D gene is TRBD2 (6 bases). Germline CDR1 reads ENHRY; CDR2 reads SYGVKD. The CDR3 runs 15 residues. V lost 4 bases and J lost 6, with 19 bases in between. The CDR3 DNA follows: TGTGCCATCAGTGTCGGGGGTGGCCCTCTGAGCGAGCAGTACTTC. Protein sequence: CAISVGGGPLSEQYF.